The 27 T cell receptor beta chains in this list originate from one sample, sequenced in a study of neoadjuvant nivolumab and ipilimumab in lung cancer. Using immunoSEQ multiplex PCR, the repertoire was profiled, and TCRdb retains in-frame clones only, with some absent. This sample has approximately 5,000 clones, with 60% to 85% found just once. The source material was normal lung tissue adjacent to the tumor, sampled after neoadjuvant nivolumab, alone or with ipilimumab, at or shortly before surgery. The receptors here all came from an adult with non-small cell lung cancer. Some clones in this sample may be carry-over from other donors' samples.

V and J are TRBV6-1 and TRBJ1-2; D unclear. The V gene lost 7 bases and the J gene lost 2 bases, with 8 bases spanning the gap. The CDR3 runs to 12 residues. CDR1 and CDR2 from the germline V gene are MNHNS and SASEGT. DNA for the CDR3: TGTGCCAGCAATATGGGCAACTATGGCTACACCTTC. Its protein is CASNMGNYGYTF.

The table lists this clone with a few counts. This chain links TRBV7-8 with TRBJ1-3; D may be TRBD1 (6 bases). Trimming stripped 5 bases from V and 1 base from J, with 12 bases between. The CDR3 is made up of 15 amino acids. Per the germline V gene, CDR1 is SGHVS and CDR2 is FQNEAQ. The CDR3 region has the DNA TGTGCCAGCAGCATCGGGACACCTTCTGGAAACACCATATATTTT. Translation gives CASSIGTPSGNTIYF. Full variable domain (outside the CDR3, taken from reference TRBV7-8 and TRBJ1-3): GAGVSQSPRYKVAKRGQDVALRCDPISGHVSLFWYQQALGQGPEFLTYFQNEAQLDKSGLPSDRFFAERPEGSVSTLKIQRTQQEDSAVYLCASSIGTPSGNTIYFGEGSWLTVV.

A single count supports this clone. The chain joins TRBV18 to TRBJ2-7, with D unclear. From germline, CDR1 is KGHSH and CDR2 LQKENI. CDR3 length equals 14 residues. V gave up 2 bases and J gave up 5 bases, with 13 bases separating them. CDR3 sequence: CASSPDRSAHEQYF. The CDR3 DNA follows: TGTGCCAGCTCACCAGACCGGTCCGCCCACGAGCAGTACTTC.

This sequence joins TRBV5-1 and TRBJ2-7; D is undetermined. Germline CDR1 reads SGHRS; CDR2 reads YFSETQ. V lost 1 base and J lost 3, with 8 bases in between. The CDR3 runs to 13 residues. The CDR3 nucleotides read TGCGCCAGCAGCTTGTTGGGCGACTACGAGCAGTACTTC. Protein sequence: CASSLLGDYEQYF. The whole variable domain, filled in from reference TRBV5-1 and TRBJ2-7, reads KAGVTQTPRYLIKTRGQQVTLSCSPISGHRSVSWYQQTPGQGLQFLFEYFSETQRNKGNFPGRFSGRQFSNSRSEMNVSTLELGDSALYLCASSLLGDYEQYFGPGTRLTVT.

J is TRBJ2-1 and V is TRBV7-9; TRBD2 matches 8 bases. The V segment lost 1 base and the J segment 7 bases; nucleotides outside the gene matches: 9. Germline CDR1 and CDR2: SEHNR and FQNEAQ (reference sequence). The CDR3 spans 16 residues. CDR3 nucleotide sequence: TGTGCCAGCAGCTTAGGTCGAGCGGGAGTGAATAATGAGCAGTTCTTC. Translating gives CASSLGRAGVNNEQFF.

The chain couples TRBV6-1 to TRBJ2-1, with TRBD2 as a possible D gene (5 bases). Germline CDR1 is MNHNS and CDR2 is SASEGT. This CDR3 comprises 14 residues. V was shortened by 7 bases and J by 0 bases, with 10 bases between the two germline ends. CDR3 loop: CASTDYSSYNEQFF. The CDR3 bases are TGTGCCAGCACCGACTACAGCTCCTACAATGAGCAGTTCTTC.

The chain couples TRBV5-1 to TRBJ1-1; TRBD1 aligns across 9 bases. CDR3 size: 16 residues. After removal of 4 bases from V and 5 bases from J, the junction contained 12 bases not matched to a gene. CDR1 is SGHRS, CDR2 YFSETQ, per germline. CDR3 coding DNA: TGCGCCAGCAGCGAGAGGAGGGGACAGGGACGGACTGAAGCTTTCTTT. This translates into CASSERRGQGRTEAFF.

V usage is TRBV18 and J usage is TRBJ2-5; 8 bases align to TRBD1. CDR1 is KGHSH and CDR2 is LQKENI in the germline V gene. V shed 6 bases, J shed 1 base, and the junction held 16 bases outside the gene matches. The CDR3 is 18 residues long. This chain's CDR3 is CASSPLSGGPATQETQYF. Here the CDR3 DNA reads TGTGCCAGCTCCCCTCTATCAGGGGGCCCTGCGACCCAAGAGACCCAGTACTTC. The full variable domain, its missing parts supplied by reference TRBV18 and TRBJ2-5, is NAGVMQNPRHLVRRRGQEARLRCSPMKGHSHVYWYRQLPEEGLKFMVYLQKENIIDESGMPKERFSAEFPKEGPSILRIQQVVRGDSAAYFCASSPLSGGPATQETQYFGPGTRLLVL.

The chain recombines TRBV30 with TRBJ1-2; TRBD1 matches at 10 bases. Trimming cost V 0 bases and J 1 base; bases outside gene matches: 8. This CDR3 region has 17 residues. Germline lookup yields CDR1 GTSNPN and CDR2 SVGIG (reference sequence). The DNA for the CDR3 is TGTGCCTGGAGTGTACGGGGACAGGGGAAGATTAACTATGGCTACACCTTC. Translation: CAWSVRGQGKINYGYTF.

This clone was detected only once. The rearrangement joins TRBV10-1 to TRBJ2-3; TRBD2 might be the D (6 bases). Trimming shortened V by 3 bases and J by 3 bases, and 10 bases separated the two germline ends. The CDR3 runs to 14 residues. In germline, CDR1 is WNHNN, CDR2 SYGVQD (reference sequence). CDR3: CASSDGSGTDTQYF. The DNA of the CDR3 is TGCGCCAGCAGTGACGGGAGTGGGACAGATACGCAGTATTTT.

The CDR3 protein is CASSPPASAGIDWLYGYTF. The CDR3 DNA is TGTGCCAGCTCACCACCGGCGTCGGCAGGGATCGACTGGTTATATGGCTACACCTTC. V gene TRBV18 combines with J gene TRBJ1-2; weak D call: TRBD1 (5 bases). CDR3 length: 19 amino acids. In germline, CDR1 is KGHSH, CDR2 LQKENI. Trimming removed 0 bases at V and 5 bases at J, with 25 bases between.

The gene calls are TRBV19 and TRBJ2-7; perhaps TRBD1 as D (6 bases). In germline, CDR1 is LNHDA, CDR2 SQIVND (reference sequence). This CDR3 has 15 amino acids. V was pared by 3 bases and J by 0 bases, with 12 bases between. In DNA form, the CDR3 reads TGTGCCAGTAGTATCGCACAGGACAGCTCCTACGAGCAGTACTTC. This codes for CASSIAQDSSYEQYF.

The gene calls are TRBV6-5 and TRBJ2-4; D might be TRBD1 or TRBD2, each matching 5 bases. The CDR3 runs to 14 residues. Trimming took off 2 bases at V and 3 bases at J, with 8 bases between the two ends. Germline V CDR1 and CDR2: MNHEY, SVGAGI. The CDR3 coding sequence is TGTGCCAGCAGTTACGGGACCAACAAAAACATTCAGTACTTC. This translates into CASSYGTNKNIQYF.

This chain uses TRBV5-5 with TRBJ1-1; D not resolved. Germline loops: CDR1 SGHKS, CDR2 YYEKEE (reference sequence). This CDR3 contains 13 residues. V lost 1 base, J lost 6 bases, and 10 bases lay in between. The CDR3 is CASSLFWNAEAFF. CDR3 nucleotides: TGTGCCAGCAGCTTGTTCTGGAATGCTGAAGCTTTCTTT.

The V and J genes are TRBV7-3 and TRBJ2-7; 9 nucleotides agree with TRBD1. Germline CDR1 and CDR2: SGHTA and FQGTGA. The CDR3 is made up of 14 amino acids. V was pared by 5 bases and J by 5 bases, with 7 bases of the junction left unmatched. The CDR3 DNA reads TGTGCCAGCAGCCCGCCGGGACAGGGCCACGAGCAGTACTTC. It specifies CASSPPGQGHEQYF.

The V gene is TRBV27, the J gene TRBJ1-2; 8 positions agree with TRBD1. CDR3 size: 13 residues. Germline trimming cut 6 bases from V and 4 bases from J; bases unmatched to any gene: 4. Germline V lookup: CDR1 MNHEY, CDR2 SMNVEV (reference sequence). CDR3 nucleotides: TGTGCCAGCAGCACAGGGGGTTCCTATGGCTACACCTTC. Translation gives CASSTGGSYGYTF.

The chain carries TRBV7-2 and TRBJ2-1; D might be TRBD2 (6 bases). The CDR3 spans 16 residues. V was trimmed by 1 base and J by 9 bases, leaving 19 bases between them. Germline loops: CDR1 SGHTA, CDR2 FQGNSA. CDR3 sequence: CASSLEPRPGVTEQFF. Here the CDR3 DNA reads TGTGCCAGCAGCTTAGAACCCCGGCCGGGAGTCACTGAGCAGTTCTTC.

This clone has just one count. The V and J genes are TRBV4-3 and TRBJ2-7; D remains ambiguous. CDR3 length: 15 residues. Trimming shortened V by 0 bases and J by 0 bases, and 9 bases separated the two germline ends. The V gene's germline CDR1 is LGHNA and CDR2 YSLEER. CDR3 in DNA: TGCGCCAGCAGCCAAGATAGCTCCCTCTCCTACGAGCAGTACTTC. Amino acid sequence: CASSQDSSLSYEQYF.

The chain joins TRBV30 to TRBJ1-4; 8 bases are a match to TRBD1. This CDR3 has 15 amino acids. CDR1 and CDR2 (germline): GTSNPN, SVGIG (reference sequence). The junction had 12 bases not matched to a gene; V was cut back by 2 bases and J by 10 bases. This CDR3 reads CAWSTMRTGTGKLFF. CDR3 bases: TGTGCCTGGAGTACGATGAGGACAGGGACGGGAAAACTGTTTTTT.

The V gene is TRBV10-3, the J gene TRBJ2-5, with 7 bases identical to TRBD1. CDR1 is ENHRY, CDR2 SYGVKD, per germline. There are 13 residues in the CDR3. V gave up 6 bases and J gave up 2 bases; unmatched junction bases: 3. CDR3: CAISRGQQETQYF. CDR3 sequence (DNA): TGTGCCATCAGCCGGGGACAGCAAGAGACCCAGTACTTC.

J is TRBJ2-3 and V is TRBV27, with D unclear. Deletions cut 4 bases from V and 3 bases from J, with 8 bases between. The CDR3 extends over 13 amino acids. Germline-derived CDR1 and CDR2 are MNHEY and SMNVEV (reference sequence). CDR3 region: CASSWSFTDTQYF. The CDR3 coding sequence is TGTGCCAGCAGTTGGAGTTTTACAGATACGCAGTATTTT.

The chain combines TRBV18 with TRBJ1-1; the D gene is possibly TRBD1 (5 bases). Trimming pared 3 bases from V and 3 bases from J, leaving 8 bases between. The CDR3 runs 13 residues. Germline assignment: CDR1 KGHSH and CDR2 LQKENI. In DNA form, the CDR3 reads TGTGCCAGCTCACCCAGCAGGGACACTGAAGCTTTCTTT. Translating it yields CASSPSRDTEAFF.

The V and J genes are TRBV29-1 and TRBJ2-1; D remains unclear. This CDR3 region has 13 residues. V gave up 8 bases and J gave up 0 bases, with 11 bases separating them. CDR1 is SQVTM and CDR2 is ANQGSEA in the germline V gene. The CDR3 loop reads CSMTQSSYNEQFF. The CDR3 region has the DNA TGCAGCATGACACAGAGCTCCTACAATGAGCAGTTCTTC.

This CDR3 is CASSSPEAGGRQSYEQYF. The CDR3 DNA reads as TGCGCCAGCAGCTCCCCTGAGGCGGGAGGGAGGCAATCCTACGAGCAGTACTTC. The chain is built from TRBV5-1 and TRBJ2-7; 9 nucleotides match TRBD2. Germline V gene data show CDR1 as SGHRS and CDR2 as YFSETQ. After removal of 3 bases from V and 1 base from J, the junction contained 14 bases not matched to a gene. The CDR3 extends over 18 amino acids.

The chain carries TRBV27 and TRBJ1-5; D is ambiguous. CDR1 MNHEY and CDR2 SMNVEV come from the germline V gene (reference sequence). The CDR3 loop spans 12 amino acids. V was clipped by 5 bases and J by 7 bases, with 9 bases between them. The CDR3 nucleotides are TGTGCCAGCAGTCCCTCGGGGCAGCCCCAGCATTTT. This gives the protein CASSPSGQPQHF.

The chain couples TRBV4-3 to TRBJ2-7; D gene uncertain. Between the trimmed V and J ends, which lost 4 bases and 5 bases, there was a span of 15 bases. There are 14 residues in the CDR3. Germline V gene lookup returns CDR1 LGHNA and CDR2 YSLEER. CDR3 amino acids: CASSPARYWDEQYF. The DNA for the CDR3 is TGCGCCAGCAGCCCCGCTCGGTATTGGGACGAGCAGTACTTC.

The rearrangement joins TRBV7-6 to TRBJ1-2; 8 nucleotides align to TRBD1. J was trimmed by 3 bases and V by 1 base; bases with no gene match: 1. This CDR3 is built from 14 residues. The germline CDR1 and CDR2 sequences are SGHVS and FNYEAQ. The CDR3 DNA follows: TGTGCCAGCAGCTTAGGCAGGGGGCACTATGGCTACACCTTC. Amino acid sequence: CASSLGRGHYGYTF.